This T cell receptor beta chain comes out of a study of radiotherapy plus CTLA-4 blockade in lung cancer. Overall study: Disease control reached approximately 29%, with objective responses in 15% to 20%.

Study results and limitations: In blood, tumor-derived TCR clones expanded after radiotherapy plus ipilimumab.

This clone was found once. Its antigen is still unknown. Data came from immunoSEQ multiplex PCR; TCRdb stores just in-frame clones and leaves some out. This table has 130,000 or so clones, 85% to 90% appearing once. The sequence was obtained from a human donor with non-small cell lung cancer that progressed on radiotherapy plus ipilimumab. Here the sequenced sample was peripheral blood, taken from a patient treated with radiotherapy plus ipilimumab.

As DNA, the CDR3 is TGTGCCAGCAGCTTGTCTGGTGGGACCTACGAGCAGTACTTC. It yields the protein CASSLSGGTYEQYF. The chain joins TRBV5-4 to TRBJ2-7; no clear D gene. Trimming stripped 1 base from V and 2 bases from J, with 10 bases between. CDR3 length: 14 amino acids. From germline, CDR1 is SGHNT and CDR2 YYREEE (reference sequence).